These 6 T cell receptor beta chains came from one sample sequenced in a study of blood T cell repertoires in COVID-19. Repertoires were generated with immunoSEQ multiplex PCR, while TCRdb's copy carries only in-frame clones and drops some. The sample has about 320,000 clones; around 84% are singletons. Specimen: PBMCs or T cells enriched from blood (not recorded which). The receptors come from a woman in her thirties who had been exposed to COVID-19.

The genes are TRBV19 and TRBJ2-7; no definite D call. Trimming removed 4 bases at V and 2 bases at J, with 9 bases between. The CDR3 covers 13 residues. Germline lookup yields CDR1 LNHDA and CDR2 SQIVND (reference sequence). In DNA, the CDR3 is TGTGCCAGTAGTACCCACTTGGCCTACGAGCAGTACTTC. It yields the protein CASSTHLAYEQYF.

CDR3 amino acids: CASSTSSYEQYF. CDR3 DNA: TGTGCCAGCAGTACCAGCTCCTACGAGCAGTACTTC. The chain combines TRBV6-2 or TRBV6-3 with TRBJ2-7; D is undetermined. Germline CDR1 and CDR2: MNHEY and SVGEGT. This CDR3 is 12 amino acids long. The ends were cut back, 5 bases at V and 0 bases at J, with 5 bases in the middle.

Turning to this clone: The sample carries other DNA sequences with the same CDR3. The J gene is TRBJ1-1, the V gene TRBV7-2, with TRBD1 as a possible D gene (5 bases). Trimming pared 1 base from V and 4 bases from J, leaving 10 bases between. Germline assignment: CDR1 SGHTA and CDR2 FQGNSA. This CDR3 spans 14 amino acids. CDR3 protein: CASSLVQGGTEAFF. CDR3 nucleotide sequence: TGTGCCAGCAGCTTAGTCCAGGGAGGCACTGAAGCTTTCTTT. Using reference TRBV7-2 and TRBJ1-1 for the parts outside the CDR3, the full variable domain is GAGVSQSPSNKVTEKGKDVELRCDPISGHTALYWYRQSLGQGLEFLIYFQGNSAPDKSGLPSDRFSAERTGGSVSTLTIQRTQQEDSAVYLCASSLVQGGTEAFFGQGTRLTVV.

The chain is built from TRBV28 and TRBJ2-7; 8 nucleotides line up with TRBD1. CDR3 length: 15 amino acids. In germline, CDR1 is MDHEN, CDR2 SYDVKM. The J segment lost 3 bases and the V segment lost 5 bases, leaving 9 bases of the junction unmatched. The CDR3 is CASSETGAESYEQYF. In DNA, the CDR3 is TGTGCCAGCAGTGAGACAGGGGCCGAGAGCTACGAGCAGTACTTC.

This chain uses TRBV3-1 (or the pseudogene TRBV3-2) with TRBJ1-5; the D gene is possibly TRBD1 (6 bases). The CDR3 contains 14 residues. Trimming stripped 3 bases from V and 7 bases from J, with 13 bases between. Germline V gene lookup returns CDR1 LGHDT and CDR2 YNNKEL (reference sequence). The CDR3 here is CASSQSQGYQPQHF. The CDR3 DNA sequence: TGTGCCAGCAGCCAGTCGCAGGGGTACCAGCCCCAGCATTTT.

This chain links TRBV9 with TRBJ1-5; perhaps TRBD1 as D (6 bases). Trimming took off 5 bases at V and 0 bases at J, with 12 bases between the two ends. Germline CDR1 and CDR2: SGDLS and YYNGEE. This CDR3 is built from 15 residues. The CDR3 sequence is CASSPTGNSNQPQHF. CDR3 bases: TGTGCCAGCAGTCCCACAGGGAATAGCAATCAGCCCCAGCATTTT.